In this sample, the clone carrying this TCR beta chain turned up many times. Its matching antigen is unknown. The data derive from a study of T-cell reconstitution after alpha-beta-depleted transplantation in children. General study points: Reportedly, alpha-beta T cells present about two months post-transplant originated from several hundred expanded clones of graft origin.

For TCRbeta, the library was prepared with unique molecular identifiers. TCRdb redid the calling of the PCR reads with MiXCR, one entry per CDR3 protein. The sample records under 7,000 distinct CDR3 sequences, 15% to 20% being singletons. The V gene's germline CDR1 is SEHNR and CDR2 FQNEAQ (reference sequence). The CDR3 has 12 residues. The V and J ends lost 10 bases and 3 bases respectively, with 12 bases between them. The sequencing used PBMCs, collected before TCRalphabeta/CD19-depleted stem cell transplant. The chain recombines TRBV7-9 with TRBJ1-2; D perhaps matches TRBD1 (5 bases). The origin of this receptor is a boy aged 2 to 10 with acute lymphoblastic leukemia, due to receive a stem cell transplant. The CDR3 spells CATDSTYYGYTF. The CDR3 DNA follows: TGTGCCACCGACAGTACTTACTATGGCTACACCTTC.